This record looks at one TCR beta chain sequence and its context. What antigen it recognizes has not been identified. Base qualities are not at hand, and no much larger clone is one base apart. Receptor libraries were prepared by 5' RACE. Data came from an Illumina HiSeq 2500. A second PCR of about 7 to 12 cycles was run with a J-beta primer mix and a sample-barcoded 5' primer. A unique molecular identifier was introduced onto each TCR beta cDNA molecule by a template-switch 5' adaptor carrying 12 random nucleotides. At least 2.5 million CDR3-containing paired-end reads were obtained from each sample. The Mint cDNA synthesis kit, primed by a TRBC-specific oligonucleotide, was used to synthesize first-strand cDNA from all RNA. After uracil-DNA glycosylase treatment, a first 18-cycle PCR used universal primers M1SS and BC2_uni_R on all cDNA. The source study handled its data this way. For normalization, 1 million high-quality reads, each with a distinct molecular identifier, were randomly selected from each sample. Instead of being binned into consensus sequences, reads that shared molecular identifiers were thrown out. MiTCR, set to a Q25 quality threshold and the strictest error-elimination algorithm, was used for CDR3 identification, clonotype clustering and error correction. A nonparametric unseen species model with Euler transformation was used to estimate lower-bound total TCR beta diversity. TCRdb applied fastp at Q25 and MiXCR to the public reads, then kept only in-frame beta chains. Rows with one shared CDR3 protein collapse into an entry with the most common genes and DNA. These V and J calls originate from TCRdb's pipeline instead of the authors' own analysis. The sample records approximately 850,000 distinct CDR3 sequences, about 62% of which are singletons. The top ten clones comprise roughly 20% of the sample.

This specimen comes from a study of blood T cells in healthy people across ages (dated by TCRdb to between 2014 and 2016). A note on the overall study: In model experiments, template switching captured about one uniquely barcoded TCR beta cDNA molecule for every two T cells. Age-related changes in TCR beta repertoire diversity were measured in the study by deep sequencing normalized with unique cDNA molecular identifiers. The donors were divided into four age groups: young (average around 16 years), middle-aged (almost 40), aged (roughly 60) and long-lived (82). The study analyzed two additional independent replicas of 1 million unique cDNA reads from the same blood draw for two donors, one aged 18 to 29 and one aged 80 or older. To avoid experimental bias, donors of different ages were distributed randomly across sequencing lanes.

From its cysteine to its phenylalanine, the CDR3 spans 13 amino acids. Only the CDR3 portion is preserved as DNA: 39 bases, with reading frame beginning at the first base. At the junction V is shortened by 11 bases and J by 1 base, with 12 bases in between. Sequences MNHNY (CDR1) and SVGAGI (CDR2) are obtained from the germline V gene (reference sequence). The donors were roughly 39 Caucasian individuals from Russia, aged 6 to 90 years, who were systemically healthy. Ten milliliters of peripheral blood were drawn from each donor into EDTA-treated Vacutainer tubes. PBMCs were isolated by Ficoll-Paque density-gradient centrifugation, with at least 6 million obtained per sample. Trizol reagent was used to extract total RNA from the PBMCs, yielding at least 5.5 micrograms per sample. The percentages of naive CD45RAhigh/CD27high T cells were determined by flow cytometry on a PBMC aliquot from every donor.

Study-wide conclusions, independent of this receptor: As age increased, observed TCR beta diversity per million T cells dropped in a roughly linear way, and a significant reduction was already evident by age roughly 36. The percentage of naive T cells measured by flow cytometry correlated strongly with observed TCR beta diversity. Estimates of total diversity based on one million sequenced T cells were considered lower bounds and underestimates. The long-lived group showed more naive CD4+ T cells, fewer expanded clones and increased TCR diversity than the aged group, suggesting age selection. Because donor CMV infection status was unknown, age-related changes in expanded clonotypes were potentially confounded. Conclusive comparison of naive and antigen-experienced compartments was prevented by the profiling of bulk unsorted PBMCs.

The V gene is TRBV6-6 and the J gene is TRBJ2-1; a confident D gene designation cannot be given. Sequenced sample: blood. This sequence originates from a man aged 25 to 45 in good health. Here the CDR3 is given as CAGSCESYNEQFF. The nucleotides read TGTGCCGGCTCTTGCGAGTCCTACAATGAGCAGTTCTTC.